This T cell receptor (beta chain) was recorded in a study of T cell repertoires in cytomegalovirus infection. Across the study: In public TCR beta signatures, there were indications of both CMV infection and matching HLA type. Study-wide results and limits: Summed frequency of shared TCR beta families picked out CMV carriers who also had the relevant HLA. CMV-specific HLA-C-restricted TCR beta clonotypes dominated the ex vivo response.

From the reads, TCRdb called clonotypes with MiXCR, one entry per CDR3 protein. The profile covers a few hundred thousand distinct CDR3 sequences, with about a quarter appearing a single time and around 14% taken by the ten largest. As concerns this clonotype: What it binds is unknown.

There are 14 residues in the CDR3. Trimming pared 4 bases from V and 11 bases from J, leaving 20 bases between. Per germline, CDR1 LGHDT and CDR2 YNNKEL (reference sequence). The chain uses TRBV3-1 and TRBJ1-1; D might be TRBD1 (6 bases). The TCR originated in a human donor in good health (CMV status not recorded). Some clones in this sample may be carry-over from other donors' samples. Sequences were obtained from PBMCs. CDR3: CASSRSTGSREAFF. As DNA, the CDR3 is TGTGCCAGCAGCCGCAGTACAGGGAGCCGTGAGGCTTTCTTT.